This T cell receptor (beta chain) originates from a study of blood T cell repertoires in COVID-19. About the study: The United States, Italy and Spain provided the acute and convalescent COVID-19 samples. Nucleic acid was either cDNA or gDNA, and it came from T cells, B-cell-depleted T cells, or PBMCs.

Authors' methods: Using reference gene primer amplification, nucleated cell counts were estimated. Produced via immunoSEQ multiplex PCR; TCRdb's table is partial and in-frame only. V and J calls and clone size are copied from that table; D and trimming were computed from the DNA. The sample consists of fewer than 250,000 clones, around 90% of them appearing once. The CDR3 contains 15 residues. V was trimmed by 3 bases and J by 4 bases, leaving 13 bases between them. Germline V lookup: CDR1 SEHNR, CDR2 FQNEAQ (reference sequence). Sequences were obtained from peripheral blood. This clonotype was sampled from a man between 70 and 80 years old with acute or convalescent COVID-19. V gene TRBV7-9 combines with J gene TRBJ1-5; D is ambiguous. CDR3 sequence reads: CASSFSTVDNQPQHF. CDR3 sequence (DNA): TGTGCCAGCAGCTTTTCTACAGTTGATAATCAGCCCCAGCATTTT.